The rows below give T cell receptor beta chains drawn from one sample of a study of T cells in Graves' hyperthyroidism and ophthalmopathy. Via MiXCR, TCRdb re-called the multiplex PCR reads, giving one row per CDR3 protein. Seen here are around 800,000 distinct CDR3 sequences, 35% to 45% observed once, and the top ten hold 8.9%. Sequencing was performed on blood. Receptor source: a man between 18 and 35 years old with Graves' hyperthyroidism. Each CDR3 is given with its conserved first and last residue. The order of the fields is J gene, V gene, D gene, CDR3 protein. D genes are given only for firm matches.

j_gene: TRBJ2-3; v_gene: TRBV2; d_gene: .; CDR3aa: CASSGGLITDTQYF
j_gene: TRBJ1-1; v_gene: TRBV19; d_gene: TRBD1; CDR3aa: CASRPDRGTEAFF
j_gene: TRBJ1-2; v_gene: TRBV2; d_gene: .; CDR3aa: CASVMGGYTF
j_gene: TRBJ2-5; v_gene: TRBV9; d_gene: .; CDR3aa: CASSQVVFETQYF
j_gene: TRBJ2-7; v_gene: TRBV10-3; d_gene: .; CDR3aa: CAGSLGVGGTYEQYF
j_gene: TRBJ1-2; v_gene: TRBV29-1; d_gene: .; CDR3aa: CSVDSGIGYTF
j_gene: TRBJ1-4; v_gene: TRBV7-9; d_gene: .; CDR3aa: CASSSNLSGSANEKLFF
j_gene: .; v_gene: TRBV15; d_gene: TRBD1; CDR3aa: CATSSDPGQGDEQFF
j_gene: TRBJ1-1; v_gene: TRBV20-1; d_gene: TRBD1; CDR3aa: CSDARDRGRLNTEAFF
j_gene: TRBJ1-3; v_gene: TRBV20-1; d_gene: TRBD1; CDR3aa: CSAHGGDSFSGNTIYF
j_gene: TRBJ2-7; v_gene: TRBV19; d_gene: .; CDR3aa: CATSAGGYASTYEQYF
j_gene: TRBJ2-7; v_gene: TRBV7-9; d_gene: .; CDR3aa: CASSLDREGQYF
j_gene: TRBJ1-1; v_gene: TRBV7-2; d_gene: TRBD1; CDR3aa: CASSSGQGPSLAFF
j_gene: TRBJ2-7; v_gene: TRBV6-6; d_gene: .; CDR3aa: CASSSPREGYEQYF
j_gene: TRBJ2-7; v_gene: TRBV5-1; d_gene: .; CDR3aa: CASSLAKGAGAYSEQYF
j_gene: TRBJ2-6; v_gene: TRBV5-4; d_gene: .; CDR3aa: CASSPFTGANVLTF
j_gene: TRBJ2-5; v_gene: TRBV7-9; d_gene: TRBD1; CDR3aa: CASSDGTEYQETQYF
j_gene: TRBJ1-1; v_gene: TRBV29-1; d_gene: TRBD1; CDR3aa: CSVGDRGTMNTEAFF
j_gene: TRBJ1-5; v_gene: TRBV6-6; d_gene: .; CDR3aa: CASNLGSSNQPQHF